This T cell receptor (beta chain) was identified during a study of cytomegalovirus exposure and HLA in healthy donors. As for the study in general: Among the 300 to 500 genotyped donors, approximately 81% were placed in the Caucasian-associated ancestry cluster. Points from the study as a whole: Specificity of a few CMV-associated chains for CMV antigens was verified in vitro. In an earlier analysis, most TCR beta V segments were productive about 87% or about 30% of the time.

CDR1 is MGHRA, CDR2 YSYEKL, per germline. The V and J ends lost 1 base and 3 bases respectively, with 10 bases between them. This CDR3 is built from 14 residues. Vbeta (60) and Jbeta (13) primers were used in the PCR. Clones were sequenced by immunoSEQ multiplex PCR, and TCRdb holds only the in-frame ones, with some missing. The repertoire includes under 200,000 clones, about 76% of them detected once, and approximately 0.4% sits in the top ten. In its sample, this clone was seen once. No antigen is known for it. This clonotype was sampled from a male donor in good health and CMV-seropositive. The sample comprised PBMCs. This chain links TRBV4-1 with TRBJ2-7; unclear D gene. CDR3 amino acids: CASSQVETGYEQYF. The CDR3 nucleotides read TGCGCCAGCAGCCAAGTGGAGACGGGCTACGAGCAGTACTTC.